A selection of T cell receptor beta chains follows, all from one sample in a study of blood T cell repertoires in COVID-19. Here immunoSEQ multiplex PCR was the method, and the copy in TCRdb shows in-frame clones only, minus some. The table lists about 180,000 clones, 87% of them singletons, with around 1.2% in the top ten. Sequencing used PBMCs or T cells enriched from blood (not recorded which). The receptors here all came from a human donor with acute COVID-19. The donor label of this sample is uncertain. Both conserved end residues are part of each CDR3. D genes are given only for firm matches. Clone size, where shown, is once, few, many, or a class for clones that have expanded.

j_gene	v_gene	abundance	d_gene	len	CDR3nt	CDR3aa
TRBJ2-2	TRBV19	-	-	13	TGTGCCAGCGCCGGACAGCACACCGGGGAGCTGTTTTTT	CASAGQHTGELFF
TRBJ2-7	TRBV6-5	-	-	16	TGTGCCAGCAGTTCAACGTCGCGGATCCTACATTACGAGCAGTACTTC	CASSSTSRILHYEQYF
TRBJ1-6	TRBV11-2	-	-	17	TGTGCCAGCAGCTTAAGGGGGTCGGGCTCCTATAATTCACCCCTCCACTTT	CASSLRGSGSYNSPLHF
TRBJ2-7	TRBV11-2	-	TRBD1	14	TGTGCCAGCAGCTTGGGGACAGGGGCCTACGAGCAGTACTTC	CASSLGTGAYEQYF
TRBJ1-1	TRBV7-6	-	-	13	TGTGCCAGCAGCTATACTACGAACACTGAAGCTTTCTTT	CASSYTTNTEAFF
TRBJ1-6	TRBV18	once	-	16	TGTGCCAGCTCACCGACCCGGAGCTCCTATAATTCACCCCTCCACTTT	CASSPTRSSYNSPLHF
TRBJ1-2	TRBV5-6	-	-	13	TGTGCCAGCAGCCGTGACACCATCTATGGCTACACCTTC	CASSRDTIYGYTF
TRBJ2-7	TRBV5-8	-	TRBD1	14	TGTGCCAGCAGCTCCACAGGGGTAGCGTACGAGCAGTACTTC	CASSSTGVAYEQYF
TRBJ1-3	TRBV30	-	-	16	TGTGCCTGGAGTCCCCCTGCAGGCCACTCTGGAAACACCATATATTTT	CAWSPPAGHSGNTIYF
TRBJ2-7	TRBV21-1	once	-	15	TGTGCCAGCAGCAAACACCCTCATGGGCCCTACGAGCAGTACTTC	CASSKHPHGPYEQYF
TRBJ1-2	TRBV12-5	-	TRBD1	13	TGTGCTAGTGGGGTACAGGGGTTCTATGGCTACACCTTC	CASGVQGFYGYTF
TRBJ2-1	TRBV7-9	-	TRBD1	16	TGTGCCAGCAGCGCCGGGACAGGGGGGTCCTACAATGAGCAGTTCTTC	CASSAGTGGSYNEQFF
TRBJ2-4	TRBV10-3	-	-	13	TGTGCCACCTCCCGGGACATTAAAAACATTCAGTACTTC	CATSRDIKNIQYF
TRBJ1-2	TRBV12-3/TRBV12-4	-	-	13	TGTGCCAGCAGTTTACTTAGAGACGGGGGCTACACCTTC	CASSLLRDGGYTF
TRBJ1-3	TRBV18	once	-	16	TGTGCCAGCTCACCGATACAAGAACGCTCTGGAAACACCATATATTTT	CASSPIQERSGNTIYF
TRBJ2-2	TRBV6-2/TRBV6-3	once	-	16	TGTGCCAGCAGTTACATACAGGGCGCGAACACCGGGGAGCTGTTTTTT	CASSYIQGANTGELFF
TRBJ2-5	TRBV29-1	-	TRBD1	18	TGCAGCGTTGGCCCCCATTGGGACAGGCGGCTTCTCCAAGAGACCCAGTACTTC	CSVGPHWDRRLLQETQYF
TRBJ1-6	TRBV4-1	-	-	14	TGCGCCAGCAGCCATAGGGGGATGAATTCACCCCTCCACTTT	CASSHRGMNSPLHF
TRBJ2-3	TRBV5-1	-	TRBD2	14	TGCGCCAGCAGCTTTAGCGGGGGCACAGATACGCAGTATTTT	CASSFSGGTDTQYF
TRBJ2-1	TRBV13	-	TRBD2	15	TGTGCCAGCAGCCGAACTAGCGGGGGGGACAATGAGCAGTTCTTC	CASSRTSGGDNEQFF
TRBJ1-6	TRBV6-5	-	-	13	TGTGCCAGCAGTTACTCGCGTCATTCACCCCTCCACTTT	CASSYSRHSPLHF
TRBJ1-1	TRBV19	-	TRBD1	16	TGTGCCAGTTGGCCCGGACAGGTAATCATGAACACTGAAGCTTTCTTT	CASWPGQVIMNTEAFF
TRBJ2-5	TRBV18	-	TRBD1	15	TGTGCCAGCTCACAAGGGACAGGGGAACAAGAGACCCAGTACTTC	CASSQGTGEQETQYF
TRBJ1-1	TRBV4-2	-	-	13	TGTGCCAGCAGCCAAGGACTTTATGGTGAAGCTTTCTTT	CASSQGLYGEAFF